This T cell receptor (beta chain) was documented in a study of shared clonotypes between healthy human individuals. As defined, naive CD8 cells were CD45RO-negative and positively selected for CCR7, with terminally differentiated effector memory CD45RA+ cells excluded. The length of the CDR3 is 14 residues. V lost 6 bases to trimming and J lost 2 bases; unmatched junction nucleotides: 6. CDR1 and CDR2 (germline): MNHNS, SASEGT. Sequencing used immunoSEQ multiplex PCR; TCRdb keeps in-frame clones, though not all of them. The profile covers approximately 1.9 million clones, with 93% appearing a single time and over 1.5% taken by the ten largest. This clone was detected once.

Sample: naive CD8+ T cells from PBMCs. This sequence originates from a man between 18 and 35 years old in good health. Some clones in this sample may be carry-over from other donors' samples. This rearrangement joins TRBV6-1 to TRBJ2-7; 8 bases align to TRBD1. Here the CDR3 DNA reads TGTGCCAGCAGCCATAAGGGACAGGCCTACGAGCAGTACTTC. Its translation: CASSHKGQAYEQYF.